The clone carrying this TCR beta chain came up a few times. The data stem from a study of blood T cells in healthy people across ages. V shed 0 bases and J shed 13 bases, with 12 bases lying between them. The CDR3 extends over 12 amino acids. The germline CDR1 and CDR2 sequences are DFQATT and SNEGSKA (reference sequence). A sample-barcoded 5' primer and a J-beta primer mix were used in a second PCR of roughly 7 to 12 cycles. From the 5' RACE reads, TCRdb called clonotypes with MiXCR, one entry per CDR3 protein. This table holds more than 800,000 distinct CDR3 sequences, about 28% found once. The gene calls are TRBV20-1 and TRBJ2-2; possibly TRBD2 for D (5 bases). The source is a woman of 80 years or more in good health. The sample was blood. The CDR3 region is CSARDQRDRLFF. CDR3 in DNA: TGCAGTGCTAGAGATCAACGGGATAGGCTGTTTTTT.